The rows below give T cell receptor beta chains drawn from one sample of a study of technical replicates of blood from a few donors. TCRdb's table, derived via immunoSEQ multiplex PCR, lists solely in-frame clones and lacks some. The table has about 90,000 clones, around 90% seen once. The sample consisted of T cells isolated from PBMCs. The receptor set was obtained from a human donor in good health. CDR3s include the opening cysteine and the closing phenylalanine or tryptophan. A D gene is named only where the DNA matches it firmly. A clone size is listed for some rows: how often the clone was seen (once, few, many), or a class if it is expanded.

v_gene	abundance	d_gene	j_gene	CDR3aa	CDR3nt
TRBV7-2	once	NA	TRBJ1-1	CASSPTENTEAFF	TGTGCCAGCAGCCCAACAGAGAACACTGAAGCTTTCTTT
TRBV7-6	NA	TRBD1	TRBJ1-1	CASSLAWGQVEAFF	TGTGCCAGCAGCTTAGCTTGGGGACAGGTGGAAGCTTTCTTT
TRBV18	NA	NA	TRBJ1-5	CASSPPGGSLNQPQHF	TGTGCCAGCTCACCCCCGGGCGGGAGTCTGAATCAGCCCCAGCATTTT
TRBV10-3	NA	TRBD2	TRBJ2-1	CAIMGGRTDNEQFF	TGTGCCATCATGGGCGGGAGAACTGACAATGAGCAGTTCTTC
TRBV6-6	NA	TRBD1	TRBJ1-2	CASSWDRGLQGYTF	TGTGCCAGCAGTTGGGACAGGGGGCTTCAAGGCTACACCTTC
TRBV30	NA	NA	TRBJ2-3	CAWSVSITDTQYF	TGTGCCTGGAGTGTATCTATCACAGATACGCAGTATTTT
TRBV10-3	NA	NA	TRBJ1-2	CAISGQEDGYTF	TGTGCCATCAGTGGGCAGGAGGATGGCTACACCTTC
TRBV28	NA	NA	TRBJ1-3	CASSLAGSGNTIYF	TGTGCCAGCAGTTTAGCAGGTTCTGGAAACACCATATATTTT
TRBV5-4	NA	NA	TRBJ2-1	CASSYQQDHNEQFF	TGTGCCAGCAGCTACCAACAGGACCACAATGAGCAGTTCTTC
TRBV2	NA	NA	TRBJ1-2	CASSYIYGYTF	TGTGCCAGCAGTTACATCTATGGCTACACCTTC
TRBV14	NA	NA	TRBJ2-7	CASSQAVGSYGYEQYF	TGTGCCAGCAGCCAGGCAGTCGGGTCCTACGGCTACGAGCAGTACTTC
TRBV19	once	NA	TRBJ1-5	CASERVFLSNQPQHF	TGTGCCAGTGAAAGAGTCTTCCTTAGCAATCAGCCCCAGCATTTT
TRBV6-5	NA	NA	TRBJ1-1	CASSYTDGVRTEAFF	TGTGCCAGCAGTTATACCGACGGGGTGAGGACTGAAGCTTTCTTT
TRBV5-1	few	NA	TRBJ2-1	CASSWGHDASYNEQFF	TGCGCCAGCAGCTGGGGACACGATGCCTCCTACAATGAGCAGTTCTTC
TRBV28	NA	NA	TRBJ2-5	CASSSRVWETQYF	TGTGCCAGCAGTTCCAGGGTTTGGGAGACCCAGTACTTC
TRBV5-1	NA	TRBD1	TRBJ1-1	CASSLTGLNTEAFF	TGCGCCAGCAGCCTGACAGGGTTGAACACTGAAGCTTTCTTT
TRBV28	NA	TRBD1	TRBJ2-1	CASRIGTGDYNEQFF	TGTGCCAGCAGGATCGGGACAGGTGACTACAATGAGCAGTTCTTC
TRBV28	once	NA	TRBJ2-5	CASSTLGPKETQYF	TGTGCCAGCAGTACTTTGGGGCCGAAAGAGACCCAGTACTTC
TRBV6-1	NA	NA	TRBJ1-4	CASSEGEGGGYEKLFF	TGTGCCAGCAGTGAAGGCGAGGGTGGGGGCTATGAAAAACTGTTTTTT
TRBV18	NA	TRBD1	TRBJ1-4	CASSPPGQGAKFGEKLFF	TGTGCCAGCTCACCACCGGGACAGGGGGCAAAGTTCGGTGAAAAACTGTTTTTT
TRBV11-2	NA	NA	TRBJ2-6	CASSLEKGLARYSGANVLTF	TGTGCCAGCAGCTTAGAAAAAGGCCTAGCGAGATACTCTGGGGCCAACGTCCTGACTTTC
TRBV7-9	NA	TRBD2	TRBJ2-1	CASSSGLAGGNEQFF	TGTGCCAGCAGCTCCGGACTAGCGGGAGGCAATGAGCAGTTCTTC
TRBV30	NA	NA	TRBJ1-1	CAWSPQGLMNTEAFF	TGTGCCTGGAGCCCCCAGGGCCTCATGAACACTGAAGCTTTCTTT